This T cell receptor beta chain was observed in a study of blood T cell repertoires in COVID-19. Study information: The United States, Italy and Spain provided the acute and convalescent COVID-19 samples. In each case, the material was cDNA or gDNA derived from T cells, B-cell-depleted T cells, or PBMCs.

Original data processing: Using reference gene primer amplification, nucleated cell counts were estimated. The assay was immunoSEQ multiplex PCR, and TCRdb's table has in-frame clones only and misses some. V, J and clone size reflect that table, while D and trimming were determined from the DNA. The sample lists some 190,000 clones; approximately 90% were seen once. Sequencing was carried out using peripheral blood. The receptor comes from a woman aged 35 to 49 who had recovered from COVID-19.

DNA for the CDR3: TGTGCCATCAGGAAGACAGAGCAAAACTACGAGCAGTACTTC. Translated: CAIRKTEQNYEQYF. The chain joins TRBV10-3 to TRBJ2-7, with D possibly TRBD1 on 5 matching bases. The V gene's germline CDR1 is ENHRY and CDR2 SYGVKD. There are 14 residues in the CDR3. V lost 6 bases, J lost 3 bases, and 15 bases lay in between.